The next 27 T cell receptor beta chains were all read from a single sample in a study of PD-1 blockade in classical Hodgkin lymphoma (dated by TCRdb to the early 2020s). Libraries were prepared through the immunoSEQ multiplex PCR assay. In its TCRdb copy, this immuneACCESS table keeps in-frame sequences only and misses some clones. Where compared with another copy, unresolved V genes explain less than half of these, and the others have no known cause. Recorded for this sample are 25,000 to 30,000 clones; 78% of them occurred a single time. Roughly 33% of the sample is taken by the ten largest. The sample's time point, from its label and the paper: cycle 2 day 1 (C2D1) of nivolumab. Every trial patient had relapsed after autologous stem cell transplantation, and cohorts A, B and C differed in prior brentuximab vedotin exposure. Sample: peripheral blood mononuclear cells (PBMCs), taken before the second cycle of nivolumab. The receptors were sampled from a human donor with classical Hodgkin lymphoma.

The gene calls are TRBV9 and TRBJ2-1, with D maybe TRBD1 (5 bases). V was shortened by 3 bases and J by 9 bases, with 16 bases between the two germline ends. Germline assignment: CDR1 SGDLS and CDR2 YYNGEE. The CDR3 contains 14 residues. This CDR3 is CASSEAPQGGEQFF. CDR3 bases: TGTGCCAGCAGCGAGGCCCCGCAGGGCGGTGAGCAGTTCTTC.

The chain employs TRBV6-1 and TRBJ2-2; no firm D call. Germline values: CDR1 MNHNS, CDR2 SASEGT. The CDR3 covers 12 residues. The ends were cut back, 3 bases at V and 9 bases at J, with 8 bases in the middle. The CDR3 DNA follows: TGTGCCAGCAGTGATACCCACCGGGAGCTGTTTTTT. It encodes CASSDTHRELFF.

This clone was counted between two and nine times. This chain links TRBV5-6 with TRBJ2-4; 9 positions agree with TRBD1. CDR3 length: 14 amino acids. V dropped 4 bases and J dropped 9; count of bases not matched to a gene: 8. The germline V gene encodes CDR1 SGHDT and CDR2 YYEEEE. CDR3 coding DNA: TGTGCCAGCAGCCCCGGGGGACAGGGAAGCATTCAGTACTTC. It codes for CASSPGGQGSIQYF.

As regards this clone: In the same sample, other DNA sequences code for this CDR3. The chain employs TRBV7-9 and TRBJ1-5; TRBD1 might be the D (5 bases). CDR3 length equals 14 residues. Germline lookup yields CDR1 SEHNR and CDR2 FQNEAQ (reference sequence). V lost 3 bases, J lost 3 bases, and 9 bases lay in between. CDR3 region: CASSLSGNNQPQHF. Written as DNA, the CDR3 is TGTGCCAGCAGCTTGTCAGGGAACAATCAGCCCCAGCATTTT.

The chain uses TRBV6-5 and TRBJ2-7; 8 bases align to TRBD1. Trimming took 5 bases from V and 5 from J; bases not matched to a gene: 8. The CDR3 length is 14 residues. CDR1 is MNHEY, CDR2 SVGAGI, per germline. The CDR3 here is CASSTGGKSDEQYF. The CDR3 DNA reads TGTGCCAGCAGTACAGGGGGAAAAAGCGACGAGCAGTACTTC.

Comments on this clone: Sequence at one end of the junction differs from germline and may be a read error. V and J are TRBV25-1 and TRBJ1-2; D ambiguous. This CDR3 is 11 amino acids long. Per germline, CDR1 MGHDK and CDR2 SYGVNS. CDR3 residues: CASSEFLTLSF. CDR3 DNA sequence: TGTGCCAGCAGTGAATTCTTAACCCTCTCGTTC.

The chain links TRBV28 to TRBJ1-2, with D unresolved. The germline CDR1 and CDR2 sequences are MDHEN and SYDVKM. There are 11 residues in the CDR3. V lost 5 bases to trimming and J lost 4 bases, with 5 bases between them. CDR3 in DNA: TGTGCCAGCAGTGAGAGCTATGGCTACACCTTC. Amino acid sequence: CASSESYGYTF.

J is TRBJ1-4 and V is TRBV4-2; D is unclear. The CDR3 loop spans 14 amino acids. Per germline, CDR1 LGHNA and CDR2 YNFKEQ. Trimming left V 8 bases short and J 2 bases short, with 12 bases between. The CDR3 region is CASSTDATNEKLFF. CDR3 DNA sequence: TGTGCCAGCTCGACCGACGCCACTAATGAAAAACTGTTTTTT.

Only a few counts were recorded for this clone. This sequence joins TRBV5-6 and TRBJ2-7, with 7 bases identical to TRBD2. The germline gives CDR1 SGHDT, CDR2 YYEEEE. V lost 4 bases and J lost 4; bases outside the gene matches: 17. The CDR3 length is 17 residues. In DNA form, the CDR3 reads TGTGCCAGCAGCCCCAGGTGGCGGGGGAGCAGGGCGTACGAGCAGTACTTC. This gives the protein CASSPRWRGSRAYEQYF.

The chain combines TRBV7-8 with TRBJ2-3; D might be TRBD2 (6 bases). Per the germline V gene, CDR1 is SGHVS and CDR2 is FQNEAQ. This CDR3 has 16 amino acids. Trimming cost V 4 bases and J 0 bases, with 14 bases left between them. The CDR3 coding sequence is TGTGCCAGCAGCTCTACGGGAGATTCTAGCACAGATACGCAGTATTTT. It encodes CASSSTGDSSTDTQYF.

The chain carries TRBV7-3 and TRBJ2-5; D may be TRBD2 (5 bases). In germline, CDR1 is SGHTA, CDR2 FQGTGA. The CDR3 spans 15 residues. V was shortened by 1 base and J by 2 bases, with 11 bases between the two germline ends. The DNA of the CDR3 is TGTGCCAGCAGCTTAAGTCGGGAACCTCAAGAGACCCAGTACTTC. Translating it yields CASSLSREPQETQYF.

The chain joins TRBV7-9 to TRBJ1-2; TRBD1 is a possible D gene (5 bases). The V gene's germline CDR1 is SEHNR and CDR2 FQNEAQ (reference sequence). V gave up 5 bases and J gave up 8 bases, with 12 bases separating them. CDR3 length: 12 residues. CDR3 amino acids: CASSAEWGGYTF. CDR3 coding DNA: TGTGCCAGCAGCGCCGAGTGGGGCGGCTACACCTTC.

About this clone itself: One junction end does not reproduce the germline sequence, and a read error may be involved. The rearrangement joins TRBV7-7 to TRBJ2-5, with 11 bases fitting TRBD2. Germline CDR1 reads SSHAT; CDR2 reads FNYEAQ (reference sequence). This CDR3 region has 16 residues. The DNA of the CDR3 is TGTGCTAGCAGCCCGCGCCAGCCTCTAGCGGGGGGGACCCAGTACTTC. Protein product: CASSPRQPLAGGTQYF.

The rearrangement uses TRBV6-1 and TRBJ1-5, with TRBD1 as a possible D gene (5 bases). Trimming removed 7 bases from V and 4 bases from J, with 17 bases in between. Germline V gene sequence: CDR1 MNHNS, CDR2 SASEGT. This CDR3 contains 15 residues. CDR3 coding DNA: TGTGCCAGCATTTTTACGGGGGACTCAAATCAGCCCCAGCATTTT. It codes for CASIFTGDSNQPQHF.

This clone was observed a single time. The rearrangement links TRBV19 to TRBJ2-3; D tentatively reads TRBD1 or TRBD2 (5 bases each). The CDR3 length is 16 residues. V lost 3 bases and J lost 2, with 15 bases in between. Looked up from germline, CDR1 is LNHDA and CDR2 is SQIVND (reference sequence). DNA for the CDR3: TGTGCCAGTAGTATGAAGTGGGGGACGACCACAGATACGCAGTATTTT. It encodes CASSMKWGTTTDTQYF.

V is TRBV4-2 and J is TRBJ1-1, with D perhaps TRBD1 (6 bases). Germline CDR1 reads LGHNA; CDR2 reads YNFKEQ. V lost 1 base and J lost 1, with 10 bases in between. The CDR3 contains 15 residues. The CDR3 nucleotides read TGTGCCAGCAGCCAAGCCGACAGGCAGAACACTGAAGCTTTCTTT. It codes for CASSQADRQNTEAFF.

This clone appeared once. This chain uses TRBV2 with TRBJ2-5, with D possibly matching TRBD1 (5 bases). Germline values: CDR1 SNHLY, CDR2 FYNNEI. V lost 4 bases and J lost 2, with 11 bases in between. The CDR3 runs 14 residues. CDR3 DNA: TGTGCCAGCAGTGTTCAGGGTTTACAAGAGACCCAGTACTTC. It is translated as CASSVQGLQETQYF.

This clone was seen just once. This chain connects TRBV10-1 to TRBJ1-1; no clear D. With 3 bases removed from V and 1 base from J, the gap between germline ends came to 3 bases. The CDR3 is 12 residues long. Germline CDR1 is WNHNN and CDR2 is SYGVQD (reference sequence). CDR3 nucleotides: TGCGCCAGCAGTGACAGGAACACTGAAGCTTTCTTT. Protein product: CASSDRNTEAFF.

The rearrangement joins TRBV19 to TRBJ1-1; weak D call: TRBD1 (6 bases). Trimming took 5 bases from V and 5 from J, leaving 15 bases between them. Germline CDR1 LNHDA, CDR2 SQIVND (reference sequence). The CDR3 is 14 residues long. DNA for the CDR3: TGTGCCAGTAGTTCCTCAGGGGCCGATACTGAAGCTTTCTTT. Protein: CASSSSGADTEAFF.

This chain joins TRBV11-2 and TRBJ1-1; 7 nucleotides line up with TRBD1. There are 14 residues in the CDR3. V was clipped by 1 base and J by 8 bases; unmatched bases: 7. Germline lookup yields CDR1 SGHAT and CDR2 FQNNGV. The CDR3 region has the DNA TGTGCCAGCAGCTTAGCGATAGACAGGGCCGAAGCTTTCTTT. It translates to CASSLAIDRAEAFF. The full variable domain, rest sourced from reference TRBV11-2 and TRBJ1-1, is EAGVAQSPRYKIIEKRQSVAFWCNPISGHATLYWYQQILGQGPKLLIQFQNNGVVDDSQLPKDRFSAERLKGVDSTLKIQPAKLEDSAVYLCASSLAIDRAEAFFGQGTRLTVV.

The chain carries TRBV2 and TRBJ2-6; D may be TRBD1 or TRBD2 (6 bases each). Trimming stripped 6 bases from V and 0 bases from J, with 15 bases between. CDR3 size: 17 residues. Germline V CDR1 and CDR2: SNHLY, FYNNEI. CDR3 in amino acids: CASSREGGTSGANVLTF. Written as DNA, the CDR3 is TGTGCCAGCAGCCGGGAAGGGGGGACCTCTGGGGCCAACGTCCTGACTTTC.

The chain employs TRBV7-2 and TRBJ2-3; no firm D call. The V end was cut by 0 bases, the J end by 0 bases, with 4 bases between. The CDR3 consists of 14 residues. Germline lookup yields CDR1 SGHTA and CDR2 FQGNSA. The CDR3 DNA reads as TGTGCCAGCAGCTTAGCTAGAAGCACAGATACGCAGTATTTT. This encodes CASSLARSTDTQYF. Variable domain in full (rest from reference TRBV7-2 and TRBJ2-3): GAGVSQSPSNKVTEKGKDVELRCDPISGHTALYWYRQSLGQGLEFLIYFQGNSAPDKSGLPSDRFSAERTGGSVSTLTIQRTQQEDSAVYLCASSLARSTDTQYFGPGTRLTVL.

The rearrangement uses TRBV2 and TRBJ1-6; D perhaps matches TRBD1 (5 bases). The CDR3 is 17 amino acids. Trimming stripped 4 bases from V and 0 bases from J, with 13 bases between. Germline assignment: CDR1 SNHLY and CDR2 FYNNEI. The chain's CDR3 is CASSAIGASSYNSPLHF. The CDR3, as DNA: TGTGCCAGCAGTGCTATCGGGGCCAGCTCCTATAATTCACCCCTCCACTTT.

The V and J genes are TRBV9 and TRBJ1-1; D unclear. Between the trimmed V and J ends, which lost 3 bases and 1 base, there was a span of 19 bases. The germline CDR1 and CDR2 sequences are SGDLS and YYNGEE. The CDR3 totals 17 residues. The chain's CDR3 is CASSATQFRGRNTEAFF. DNA for the CDR3: TGTGCCAGCAGCGCAACCCAGTTTCGTGGGAGGAACACTGAAGCTTTCTTT.

V gene TRBV5-1 combines with J gene TRBJ2-7, with no clear D. Germline CDR1 reads SGHRS; CDR2 reads YFSETQ. The CDR3 is 14 residues long. Between the trimmed V and J ends, which lost 3 bases and 0 bases, there was a span of 10 bases. This CDR3 reads CASSYQGSSYEQYF. DNA for the CDR3: TGCGCCAGCAGCTATCAAGGAAGCTCCTACGAGCAGTACTTC.

V gene TRBV27 combines with J gene TRBJ2-5; no clear D. The CDR3 consists of 13 residues. Trimming removed 3 bases from V and 1 base from J, with 6 bases in between. Per germline, CDR1 MNHEY and CDR2 SMNVEV (reference sequence). The CDR3 region is CASSFSAQETQYF. The DNA of the CDR3 is TGTGCCAGCAGTTTTTCAGCCCAAGAGACCCAGTACTTC.

This clone was seen only a few times. This sequence joins TRBV12-5 and TRBJ1-1, with TRBD1 identical over 7 bases. The junction had 6 bases not matched to a gene; V was cut back by 5 bases and J by 3 bases. Per germline, CDR1 LGHNT and CDR2 FRNRAP. The CDR3 spans 14 residues. This CDR3 is CASGPRGADTEAFF. In nucleotides, the CDR3 is TGTGCTAGTGGTCCCAGGGGGGCCGACACTGAAGCTTTCTTT.